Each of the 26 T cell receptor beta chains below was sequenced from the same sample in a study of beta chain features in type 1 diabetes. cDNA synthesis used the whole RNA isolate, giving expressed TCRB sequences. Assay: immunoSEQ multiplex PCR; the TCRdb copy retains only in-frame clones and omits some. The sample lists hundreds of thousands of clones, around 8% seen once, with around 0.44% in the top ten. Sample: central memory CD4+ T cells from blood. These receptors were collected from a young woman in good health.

The CDR3 spells CASSLSLTARETQYF. The CDR3 nucleotides read TGTGCCAGCAGCTTAAGCTTGACAGCAAGAGAGACCCAGTACTTC. The rearrangement links TRBV7-2 to TRBJ2-5; a weak D match, TRBD1 (5 bases). The CDR3 contains 15 residues. In germline, CDR1 is SGHTA, CDR2 FQGNSA. V lost 2 bases to trimming and J lost 4 bases, with 14 bases between them. The variable domain in full, with the rest retrieved from reference TRBV7-2 and TRBJ2-5, is GAGVSQSPSNKVTEKGKDVELRCDPISGHTALYWYRQSLGQGLEFLIYFQGNSAPDKSGLPSDRFSAERTGGSVSTLTIQRTQQEDSAVYLCASSLSLTARETQYFGPGTRLLVL.

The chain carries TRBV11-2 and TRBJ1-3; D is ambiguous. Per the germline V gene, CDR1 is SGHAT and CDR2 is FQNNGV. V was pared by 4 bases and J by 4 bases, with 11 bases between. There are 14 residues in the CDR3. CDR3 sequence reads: CASSYSAMGNTIYF. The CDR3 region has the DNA TGTGCCAGCAGCTACAGTGCTATGGGAAACACCATATATTTT.

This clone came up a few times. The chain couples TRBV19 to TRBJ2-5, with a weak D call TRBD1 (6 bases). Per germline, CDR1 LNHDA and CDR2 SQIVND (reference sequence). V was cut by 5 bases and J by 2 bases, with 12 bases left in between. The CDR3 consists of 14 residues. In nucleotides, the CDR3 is TGTGCCAGTAGTTCGGGACATAAACAAGAGACCCAGTACTTC. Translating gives CASSSGHKQETQYF.

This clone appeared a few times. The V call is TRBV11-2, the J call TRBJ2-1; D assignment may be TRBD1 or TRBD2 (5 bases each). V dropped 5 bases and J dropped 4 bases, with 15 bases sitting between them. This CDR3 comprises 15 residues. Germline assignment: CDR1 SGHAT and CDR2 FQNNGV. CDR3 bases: TGTGCCAGCAGCCCCGGGACCCCACAATACAATGAGCAGTTCTTC. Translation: CASSPGTPQYNEQFF.

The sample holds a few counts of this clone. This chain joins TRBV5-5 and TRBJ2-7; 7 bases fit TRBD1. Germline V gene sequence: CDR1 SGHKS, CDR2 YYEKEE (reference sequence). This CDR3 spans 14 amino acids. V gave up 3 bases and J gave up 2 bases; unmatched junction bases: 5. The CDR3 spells CASSWDSGPYEQYF. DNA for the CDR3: TGTGCCAGCAGCTGGGACAGCGGACCCTACGAGCAGTACTTC.

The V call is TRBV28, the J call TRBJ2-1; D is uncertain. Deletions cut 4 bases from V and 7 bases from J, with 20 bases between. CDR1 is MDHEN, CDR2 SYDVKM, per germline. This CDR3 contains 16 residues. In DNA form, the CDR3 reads TGTGCCAGCAGTTCTCTCGCCCCGGAAAACCATAATGAGCAGTTCTTC. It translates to CASSSLAPENHNEQFF.

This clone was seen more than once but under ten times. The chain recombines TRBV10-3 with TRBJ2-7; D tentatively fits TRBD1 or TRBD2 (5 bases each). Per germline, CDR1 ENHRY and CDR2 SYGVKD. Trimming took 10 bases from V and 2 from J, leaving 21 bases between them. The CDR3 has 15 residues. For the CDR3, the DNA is TGTGCCAGCAGCGCCCGGAGGACGACAGCCTACGAGCAGTACTTC. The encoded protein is CASSARRTTAYEQYF.

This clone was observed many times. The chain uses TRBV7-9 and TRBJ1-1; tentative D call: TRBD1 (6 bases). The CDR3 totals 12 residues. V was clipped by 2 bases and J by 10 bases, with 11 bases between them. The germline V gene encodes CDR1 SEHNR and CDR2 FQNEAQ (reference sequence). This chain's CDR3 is CASSLSGARAFF. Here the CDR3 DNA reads TGTGCCAGCAGCTTATCGGGGGCGCGAGCTTTCTTT.

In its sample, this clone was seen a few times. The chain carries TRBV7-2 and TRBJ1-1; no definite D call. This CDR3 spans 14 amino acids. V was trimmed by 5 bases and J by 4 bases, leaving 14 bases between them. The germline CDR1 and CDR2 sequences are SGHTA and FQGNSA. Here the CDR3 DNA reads TGTGCCAGCAGCATAATAGGCCTCGGCACTGAAGCTTTCTTT. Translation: CASSIIGLGTEAFF.

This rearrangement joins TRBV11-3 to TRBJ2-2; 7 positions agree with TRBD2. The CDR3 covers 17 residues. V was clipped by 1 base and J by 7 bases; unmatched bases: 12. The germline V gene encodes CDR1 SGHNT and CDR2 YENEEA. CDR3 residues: CASSLGFAGEFGGELFF. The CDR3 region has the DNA TGTGCCAGCAGCTTAGGATTTGCGGGAGAGTTCGGCGGGGAGCTGTTTTTT.

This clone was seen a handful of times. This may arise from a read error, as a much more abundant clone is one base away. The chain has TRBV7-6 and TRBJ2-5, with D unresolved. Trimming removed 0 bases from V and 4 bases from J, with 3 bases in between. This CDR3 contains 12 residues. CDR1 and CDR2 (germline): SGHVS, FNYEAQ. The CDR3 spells CASSLAAETQYF. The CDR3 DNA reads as TGTGCCAGCAGCTTAGCAGCAGAGACCCAGTACTTC.

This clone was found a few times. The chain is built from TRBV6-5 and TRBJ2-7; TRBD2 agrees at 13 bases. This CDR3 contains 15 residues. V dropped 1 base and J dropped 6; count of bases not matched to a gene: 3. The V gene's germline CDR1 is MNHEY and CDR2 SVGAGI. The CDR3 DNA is TGTGCCAGCAGTTACTATCGACTAGCGGGAGGCGAGCAGTACTTC. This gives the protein CASSYYRLAGGEQYF.

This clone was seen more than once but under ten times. The CDR3 bases are TGTGCTAGGCCCAAGGTCAGGGGAAGGAACACCATATATTTT. Protein product: CARPKVRGRNTIYF. J is TRBJ1-3 and V is TRBV12-5, with D maybe TRBD1 (6 bases). The germline V and J ends were trimmed by 9 bases and 7 bases, with 19 bases remaining between them. This CDR3 is 14 amino acids long. The germline CDR1 and CDR2 sequences are LGHNT and FRNRAP.

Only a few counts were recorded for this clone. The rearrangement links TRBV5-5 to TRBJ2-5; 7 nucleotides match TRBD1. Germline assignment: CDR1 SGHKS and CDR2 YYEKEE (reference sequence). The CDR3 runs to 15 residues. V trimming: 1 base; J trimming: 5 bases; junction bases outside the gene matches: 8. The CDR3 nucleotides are TGTGCCAGCAGCTTGTTACCGACAGGGCCGGAGACCCAGTACTTC. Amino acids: CASSLLPTGPETQYF.

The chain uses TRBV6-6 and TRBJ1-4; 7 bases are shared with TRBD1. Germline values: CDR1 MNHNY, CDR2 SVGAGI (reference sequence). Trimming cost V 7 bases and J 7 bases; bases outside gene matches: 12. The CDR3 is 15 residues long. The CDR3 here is CASTYPGGDSEKLFF. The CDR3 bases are TGTGCCAGCACCTATCCGGGGGGGGACAGTGAAAAACTGTTTTTT.

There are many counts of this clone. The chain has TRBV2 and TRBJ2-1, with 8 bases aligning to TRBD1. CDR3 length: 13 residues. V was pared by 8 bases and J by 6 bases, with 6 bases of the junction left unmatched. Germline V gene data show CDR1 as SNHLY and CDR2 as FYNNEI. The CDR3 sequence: CASSVRGRNEQFF. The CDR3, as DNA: TGTGCCAGCTCAGTCAGGGGGCGCAATGAGCAGTTCTTC.

The CDR3 region has the DNA TGTGCCAGCAGCTACTCCGGACTAGCGGGCTCCGGGGAGCTGTTTTTT. Its protein product is CASSYSGLAGSGELFF. V and J are TRBV7-3 and TRBJ2-2; 11 bases line up with TRBD2. Germline V gene data show CDR1 as SGHTA and CDR2 as FQGTGA. V lost 4 bases to trimming and J lost 6 bases; unmatched junction nucleotides: 7. CDR3 length: 16 amino acids.

CDR3 bases: TGTGCCAGCAGCCCCGATCCGTTGGGAGACAGGAGATACGAGCAGTACTTC. Residues: CASSPDPLGDRRYEQYF. The chain carries TRBV7-2 and TRBJ2-7, with D possibly TRBD1 on 6 matching bases. The CDR3 sequence is 17 residues long. Germline CDR1 and CDR2: SGHTA and FQGNSA. V was clipped by 5 bases and J by 4 bases, with 24 bases between them.

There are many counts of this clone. CDR3 in DNA: TGTGCCATCAGTGATGGGCAGCAAGAGACCCAGTACTTC. This encodes CAISDGQQETQYF. V gene TRBV10-3 combines with J gene TRBJ2-5; D not certain. CDR1 ENHRY and CDR2 SYGVKD come from the germline V gene. Between the trimmed V and J ends, which lost 3 bases and 2 bases, there was a span of 7 bases. This CDR3 comprises 13 residues.

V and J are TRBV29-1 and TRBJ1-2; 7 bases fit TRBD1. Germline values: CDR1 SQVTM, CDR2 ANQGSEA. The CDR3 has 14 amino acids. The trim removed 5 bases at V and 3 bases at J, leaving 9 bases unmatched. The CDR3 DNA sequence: TGCAGCGTTCTGAGCGGGACAGACGACTATGGCTACACCTTC. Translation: CSVLSGTDDYGYTF.

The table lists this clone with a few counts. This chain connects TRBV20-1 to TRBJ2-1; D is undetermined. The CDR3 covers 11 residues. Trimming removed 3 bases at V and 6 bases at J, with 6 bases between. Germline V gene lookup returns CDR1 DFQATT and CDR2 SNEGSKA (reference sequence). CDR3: CSASQSNEQFF. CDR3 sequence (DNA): TGCAGTGCTAGTCAGTCCAATGAGCAGTTCTTC.

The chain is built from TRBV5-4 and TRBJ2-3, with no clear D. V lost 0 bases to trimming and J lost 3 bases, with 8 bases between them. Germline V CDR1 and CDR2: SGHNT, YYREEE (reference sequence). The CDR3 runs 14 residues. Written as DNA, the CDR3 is TGTGCCAGCAGCTTGGTGTCGGATACAGATACGCAGTATTTT. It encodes CASSLVSDTDTQYF.

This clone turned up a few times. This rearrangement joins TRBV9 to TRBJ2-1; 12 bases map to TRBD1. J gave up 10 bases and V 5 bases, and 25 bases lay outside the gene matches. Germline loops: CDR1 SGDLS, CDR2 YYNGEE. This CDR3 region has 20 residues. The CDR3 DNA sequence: TGTGCCAGCAGTCCTGCCGGGACAGGGGGCGCAGGTGTTCAATGGCGAGAGCAGTTCTTC. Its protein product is CASSPAGTGGAGVQWREQFF.

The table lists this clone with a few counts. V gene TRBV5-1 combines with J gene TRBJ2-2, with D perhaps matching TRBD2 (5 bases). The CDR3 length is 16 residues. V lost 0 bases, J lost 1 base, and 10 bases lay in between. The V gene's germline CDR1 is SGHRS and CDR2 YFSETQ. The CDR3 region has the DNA TGCGCCAGCAGCTTGGATGGGAGCGGGAACACCGGGGAGCTGTTTTTT. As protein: CASSLDGSGNTGELFF. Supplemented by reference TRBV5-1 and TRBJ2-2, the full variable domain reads KAGVTQTPRYLIKTRGQQVTLSCSPISGHRSVSWYQQTPGQGLQFLFEYFSETQRNKGNFPGRFSGRQFSNSRSEMNVSTLELGDSALYLCASSLDGSGNTGELFFGEGSRLTVL.

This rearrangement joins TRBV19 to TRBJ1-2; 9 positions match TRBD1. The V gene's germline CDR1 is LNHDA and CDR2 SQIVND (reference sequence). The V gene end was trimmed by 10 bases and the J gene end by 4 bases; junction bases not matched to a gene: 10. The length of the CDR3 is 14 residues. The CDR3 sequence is CATGGQGRLYGYTF. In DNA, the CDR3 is TGTGCCACAGGAGGACAGGGGCGACTCTATGGCTACACCTTC.

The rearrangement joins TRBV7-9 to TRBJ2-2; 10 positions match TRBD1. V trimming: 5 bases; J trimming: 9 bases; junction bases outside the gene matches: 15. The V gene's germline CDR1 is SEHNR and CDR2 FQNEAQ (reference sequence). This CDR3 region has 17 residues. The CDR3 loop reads CASSPRAGTGVPRELFF. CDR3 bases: TGTGCCAGCAGCCCCCGGGCGGGGACAGGGGTCCCTCGGGAGCTGTTTTTT.